This T cell receptor beta chain was observed in a study of blood T cell repertoires in COVID-19. This clone was picked up a small number of times. In the original analysis: Reference gene primer amplification gave estimated nucleated cell counts. Some clones are missing from TCRdb's copy, which holds only in-frame ones; the method was immunoSEQ multiplex PCR. V, J and clone size are those of that table, while D and trimming were read from the DNA. The sample records 300,000 to 450,000 clones, more than 75% being singletons. Germline-derived CDR1 and CDR2 are SGHVS and FQNEAQ. V shed 2 bases, J shed 4 bases, and the junction held 2 bases outside the gene matches. This CDR3 has 14 amino acids. Participants came from 20 to 25 US areas, aged roughly 18 to 95 years. Participants reported their clinical history, and cohort assignment relied on those reports.

Sequences were obtained from PBMCs or T cells enriched from blood (not recorded which). The receptor was derived from a man in his forties in a cohort exposed to, infected with or recovered from COVID-19 (not recorded which). The rearrangement links TRBV7-8 to TRBJ1-2, with TRBD1 matching over 9 bases. The CDR3, as DNA: TGTGCCAGCAGCTTAATGGACAGGGGCTATGGCTACACCTTC. Translated: CASSLMDRGYGYTF.